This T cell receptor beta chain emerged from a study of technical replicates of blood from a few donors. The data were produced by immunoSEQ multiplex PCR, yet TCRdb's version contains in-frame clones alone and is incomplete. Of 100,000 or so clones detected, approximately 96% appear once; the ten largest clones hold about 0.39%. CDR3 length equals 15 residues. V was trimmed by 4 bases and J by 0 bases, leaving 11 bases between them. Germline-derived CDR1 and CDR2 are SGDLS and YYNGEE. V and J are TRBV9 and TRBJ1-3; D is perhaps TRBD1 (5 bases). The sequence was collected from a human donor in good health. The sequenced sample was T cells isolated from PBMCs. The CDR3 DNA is TGTGCCAGCAGCTTAACAGGAAGCTCTGGAAACACCATATATTTT. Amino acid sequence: CASSLTGSSGNTIYF.